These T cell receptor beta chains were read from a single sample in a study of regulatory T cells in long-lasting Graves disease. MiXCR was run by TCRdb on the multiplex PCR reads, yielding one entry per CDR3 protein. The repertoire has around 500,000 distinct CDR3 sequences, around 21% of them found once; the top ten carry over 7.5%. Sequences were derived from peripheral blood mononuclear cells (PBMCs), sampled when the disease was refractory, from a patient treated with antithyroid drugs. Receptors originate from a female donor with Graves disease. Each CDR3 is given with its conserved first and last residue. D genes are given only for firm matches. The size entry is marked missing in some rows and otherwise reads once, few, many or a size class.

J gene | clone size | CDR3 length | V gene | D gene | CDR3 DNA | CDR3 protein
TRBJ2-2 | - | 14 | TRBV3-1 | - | TGTGCCAGCCGTGGTGTAGTAAGCACCGGGGAGCTGTTTTTT | CASRGVVSTGELFF
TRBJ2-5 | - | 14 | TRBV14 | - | TGTGCCAGCAGCCAACGGCGATCCCAAGAGACCCAGTACTTC | CASSQRRSQETQYF
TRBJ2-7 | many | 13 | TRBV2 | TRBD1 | TGTGCCAGCAATGTAGGGGGCCCCTACGAGCAGTACTTC | CASNVGGPYEQYF
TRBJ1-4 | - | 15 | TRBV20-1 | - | TGCAGTGCTGGGCGACTAGAGACTAGTAATGAAAAACTGTTTTTT | CSAGRLETSNEKLFF
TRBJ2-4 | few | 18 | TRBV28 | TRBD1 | TGTGCCAGCAGGCGAGGCACAGGGGGTCTTATAGCCAAAAACATTCAGTACTTC | CASRRGTGGLIAKNIQYF
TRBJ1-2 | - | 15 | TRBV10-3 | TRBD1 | TGTGCCATCAGTGAGTCGGGACAGGGGATCTTCGGCTACACCTTC | CAISESGQGIFGYTF
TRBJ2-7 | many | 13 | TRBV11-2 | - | TGTGCCAGTTCCCCTACGATGGGTCGGTCGGGTTATTTC | CASSPTMGRSGYF
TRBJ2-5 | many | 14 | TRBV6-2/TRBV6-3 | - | TGTGCCAGCAGTGCTACAGGGTCCCAACGGACCCAGTACTTC | CASSATGSQRTQYF
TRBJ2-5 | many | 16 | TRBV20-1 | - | TGCAGTGCTAGAGTCGGATCGCTAGCCGGAGGGCGGGGCCAGTACTTC | CSARVGSLAGGRGQYF
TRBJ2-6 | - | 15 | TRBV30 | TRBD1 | TGTGCCTGGGCGGATGGACAGGGAATCCCCAACGTCCTGACTTTC | CAWADGQGIPNVLTF